This T cell receptor (beta chain) was recorded in a study of blood T cell repertoires in COVID-19. Study background: Sites in the United States, Italy and Spain provided acute and convalescent COVID-19 samples. T cells, B-cell-depleted T cells, or PBMCs supplied cDNA or gDNA.

J was trimmed by 10 bases and V by 0 bases; bases with no gene match: 7. Per germline, CDR1 MNHEY and CDR2 SVGAGI. The CDR3 runs to 16 residues. In the authors' workflow: The assay estimated nucleated cells by amplifying reference gene primers. Here immunoSEQ multiplex PCR was the method, and the copy in TCRdb shows in-frame clones only, minus some. The DNA was the basis for D and trimming; V, J and clone size are from that table. The top ten hold approximately 21% of the sample, which has approximately 89,000 clones, around three quarters seen once. This receptor was identified in a woman of 80 years or more with acute or convalescent COVID-19. Input material: peripheral blood. The chain recombines TRBV6-5 with TRBJ1-6; 9 bases match TRBD1. CDR3 amino acids: CASSYSEDRGPSPLHF. The CDR3 DNA sequence: TGTGCCAGCAGTTACTCGGAGGACAGGGGTCCCTCACCCCTCCACTTT.